This T cell receptor (beta chain) was identified in a study of blood T cell repertoires in COVID-19. Study context: Whether acute or convalescent, the COVID-19 samples came from the United States, Italy and Spain. PBMCs, B-cell-depleted T cells, or T cells provided the cDNA or gDNA that made up the material.

V was trimmed by 6 bases and J by 8 bases, leaving 13 bases between them. The CDR3 length is 12 residues. CDR1 and CDR2 from the germline V gene are MDHEN and SYDVKM. In the original analysis: By means of reference gene primer amplification, nucleated cell counts were estimated. Profiling relied on immunoSEQ multiplex PCR, and the TCRdb table lists in-frame clones only, not all of them. That table gives V, J and clone size, and the DNA gave D and trimming. The sample contains roughly 17,000 clones, 90% to 95% of which appear only once. The rearrangement uses TRBV28 and TRBJ1-2; the D is unclear. This clonotype was obtained from a human donor in a cohort sampled during active COVID-19. Material: peripheral blood. CDR3 in amino acids: CASSPRGYGYTF. The CDR3 coding sequence is TGTGCCAGCAGCCCCCGAGGGTACGGCTACACCTTC.